The clone carrying this T cell receptor beta chain was seen a few times. J gave up 9 bases and V 4 bases, and 1 base lay outside the gene matches. The CDR3 extends over 11 amino acids. The germline V gene encodes CDR1 LGHDT and CDR2 YNNKEL (reference sequence). Methods used by the authors: Reference gene primers were amplified, and this amplification served to estimate nucleated cell counts. Profiled with immunoSEQ multiplex PCR; TCRdb holds only in-frame clones, not every one. From that table come the V and J calls and clone size; the DNA was used to work out D and trimming. The sample lists about 93,000 clones, almost 80% occurring once. The data stem from a study of blood T cell repertoires in COVID-19. About the study: Sources were T cells, B-cell-depleted T cells, or PBMCs; the material itself was cDNA or gDNA.

The TCR sequence derives from a human donor in a cohort sampled during active COVID-19. The chain has TRBV3-1 (or the pseudogene TRBV3-2) and TRBJ2-3; TRBD2 aligns across 7 bases. Material for sequencing was peripheral blood. The CDR3 sequence is CASSPGGTQYF. The CDR3 DNA reads TGTGCCAGCAGCCCGGGGGGAACGCAGTATTTT.